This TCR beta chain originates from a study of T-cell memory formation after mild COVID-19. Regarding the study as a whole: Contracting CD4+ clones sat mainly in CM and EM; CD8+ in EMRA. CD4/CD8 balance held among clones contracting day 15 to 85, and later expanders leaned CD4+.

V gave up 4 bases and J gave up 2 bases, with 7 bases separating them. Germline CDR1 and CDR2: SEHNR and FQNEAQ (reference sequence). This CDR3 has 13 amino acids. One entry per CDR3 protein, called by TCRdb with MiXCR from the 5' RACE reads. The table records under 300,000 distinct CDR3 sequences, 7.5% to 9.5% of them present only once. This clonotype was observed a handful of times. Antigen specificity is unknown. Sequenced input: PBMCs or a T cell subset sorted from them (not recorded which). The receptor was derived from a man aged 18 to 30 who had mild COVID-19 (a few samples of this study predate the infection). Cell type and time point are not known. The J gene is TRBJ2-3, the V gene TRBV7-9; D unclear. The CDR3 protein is CASSYLITDTQYF. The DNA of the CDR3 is TGTGCCAGCAGCTACCTGATCACAGATACGCAGTATTTT.